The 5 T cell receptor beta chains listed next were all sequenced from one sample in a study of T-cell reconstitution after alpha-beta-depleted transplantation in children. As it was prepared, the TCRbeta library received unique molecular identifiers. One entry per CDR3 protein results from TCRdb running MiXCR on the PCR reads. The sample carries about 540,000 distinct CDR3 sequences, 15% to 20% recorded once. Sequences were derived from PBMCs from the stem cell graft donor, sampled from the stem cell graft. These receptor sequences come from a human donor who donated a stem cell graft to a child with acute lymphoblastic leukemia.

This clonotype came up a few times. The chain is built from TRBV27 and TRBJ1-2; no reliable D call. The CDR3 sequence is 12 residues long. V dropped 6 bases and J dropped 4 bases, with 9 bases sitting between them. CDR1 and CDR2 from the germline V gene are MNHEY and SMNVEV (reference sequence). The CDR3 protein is CASRDSFYGYTF. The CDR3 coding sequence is TGTGCCAGCAGGGATTCTTTCTATGGCTACACCTTC.

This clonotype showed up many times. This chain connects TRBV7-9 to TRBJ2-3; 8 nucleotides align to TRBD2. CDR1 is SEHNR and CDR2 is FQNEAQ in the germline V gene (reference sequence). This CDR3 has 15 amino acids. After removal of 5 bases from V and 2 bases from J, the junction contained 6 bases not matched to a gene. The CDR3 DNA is TGTGCCAGCAGCCCTACTAGCGGATTCACAGATACGCAGTATTTT. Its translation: CASSPTSGFTDTQYF. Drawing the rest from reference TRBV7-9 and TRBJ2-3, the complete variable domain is DTGVSQNPRHKITKRGQNVTFRCDPISEHNRLYWYRQTLGQGPEFLTYFQNEAQLEKSRLLSDRFSAERPKGSFSTLEIQRTEQGDSAMYLCASSPTSGFTDTQYFGPGTRLTVL.

As DNA, the CDR3 is TGTGCCAGCAGTGCGGGCCTAGCCGGGAGGGCGACTGAGCAGTTCTTC. Its translation: CASSAGLAGRATEQFF. The chain has TRBV2 and TRBJ2-1, with 8 bases aligning to TRBD2. The trim removed 4 bases at V and 9 bases at J, leaving 14 bases unmatched. Germline V lookup: CDR1 SNHLY, CDR2 FYNNEI. CDR3 size: 16 residues. Based on the CDR3 plus reference TRBV2 and TRBJ2-1, the full variable domain is EPEVTQTPSHQVTQMGQEVILRCVPISNHLYFYWYRQILGQKVEFLVSFYNNEISEKSEIFDDQFSVERPDGSNFTLKIRSTKLEDSAMYFCASSAGLAGRATEQFFGPGTRLTVL.

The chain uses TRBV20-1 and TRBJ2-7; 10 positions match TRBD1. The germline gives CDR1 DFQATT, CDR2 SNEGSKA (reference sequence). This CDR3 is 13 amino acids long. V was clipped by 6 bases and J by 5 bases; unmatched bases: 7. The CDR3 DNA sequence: TGCAGTGCCTTGCGACAGGGGGCGGACGAGCAGTACTTC. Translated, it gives CSALRQGADEQYF.

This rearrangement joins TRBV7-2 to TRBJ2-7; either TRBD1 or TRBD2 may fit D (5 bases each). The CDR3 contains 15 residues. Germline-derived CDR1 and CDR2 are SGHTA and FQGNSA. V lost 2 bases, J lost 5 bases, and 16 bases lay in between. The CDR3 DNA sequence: TGTGCCAGCAGCTTATATTTACGGGGCCTCGACGAGCAGTACTTC. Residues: CASSLYLRGLDEQYF.